These 17 T cell receptor beta chains originate from one sample sequenced in a study of control samples from healthy donors and cancer patients. Repertoires were generated with immunoSEQ multiplex PCR, while TCRdb's copy carries only in-frame clones and drops some. The table has roughly 170,000 clones, around 88% seen once. The sequenced material came from blood. These receptors were collected from a woman in her twenties or thirties in good health.

The rearrangement uses TRBV4-1 and TRBJ1-5; 7 bases map to TRBD1. Per germline, CDR1 MGHRA and CDR2 YSYEKL. The ends lost 1 base at V and 5 bases at J; junction bases unmatched: 8. The CDR3 has 16 residues. This CDR3 reads CASSQAAGQRYQPQHF. The DNA of the CDR3 is TGCGCCAGCAGCCAAGCGGCGGGACAGAGATATCAGCCCCAGCATTTT.

The gene calls are TRBV19 and TRBJ1-2; D is uncertain. The CDR3 has 15 amino acids. The germline CDR1 and CDR2 sequences are LNHDA and SQIVND (reference sequence). V lost 3 bases to trimming and J lost 4 bases, with 15 bases between them. The CDR3 spells CASSISWKGSYGYTF. For the CDR3, the DNA is TGTGCCAGTAGTATTTCGTGGAAGGGTTCCTATGGCTACACCTTC.

The rearrangement links TRBV24-1 to TRBJ2-1; D is unclear. Germline V gene data show CDR1 as KGHDR and CDR2 as SFDVKD. There are 14 residues in the CDR3. Trimming pared 4 bases from V and 8 bases from J, leaving 14 bases between. The DNA for the CDR3 is TGTGCCACCAGTGAGGCCCCCTCGAAAGATGAGCAGTTCTTC. Its translation is CATSEAPSKDEQFF.

This rearrangement joins TRBV19 to TRBJ2-3; D is unclear. This CDR3 comprises 15 residues. Germline V lookup: CDR1 LNHDA, CDR2 SQIVND (reference sequence). V was shortened by 0 bases and J by 2 bases, with 9 bases between the two germline ends. The CDR3 nucleotides read TGTGCCAGTAGTATAGAAACTACGACCACAGATACGCAGTATTTT. The encoded protein is CASSIETTTTDTQYF.

This chain links TRBV24-1 with TRBJ1-1, with D uncertain. Trimming cost V 5 bases and J 0 bases, with 6 bases left between them. The CDR3 is 13 amino acids. Germline V gives CDR1 KGHDR, CDR2 SFDVKD. The CDR3 region has the DNA TGTGCCACCAGTGGGCGGATGAACACTGAAGCTTTCTTT. Amino acid sequence: CATSGRMNTEAFF.

This chain links TRBV4-1 with TRBJ1-1, with unresolved D. The CDR3 has 14 amino acids. Trimming stripped 6 bases from V and 5 bases from J, with 16 bases between. CDR1 is MGHRA and CDR2 is YSYEKL in the germline V gene. In DNA, the CDR3 is TGCGCCAGCAGTTACTACCAGGAAATTACTGAAGCTTTCTTT. Translated: CASSYYQEITEAFF.

The CDR3 reads CAWRPGGNTDTQYF. For the CDR3, the DNA is TGTGCCTGGAGGCCGGGGGGGAACACAGATACGCAGTATTTT. This chain links TRBV30 with TRBJ2-3; the match to TRBD2 covers 8 bases. CDR3 length: 14 residues. CDR1 is GTSNPN, CDR2 SVGIG, per germline (reference sequence). The V and J ends lost 3 bases and 2 bases, in that order; junction bases with no gene match: 4. The variable domain in full, with the rest retrieved from reference TRBV30 and TRBJ2-3, is SQTIHQWPATLVQPVGSPLSLECTVEGTSNPNLYWYRQAAGRGLQLLFYSVGIGQISSEVPQNLSASRPQDRQFILSSKKLLLSDSGFYLCAWRPGGNTDTQYFGPGTRLTVL.

V gene TRBV30 combines with J gene TRBJ2-2; D perhaps matches TRBD1 (5 bases). In germline, CDR1 is GTSNPN, CDR2 SVGIG (reference sequence). This CDR3 is 15 amino acids long. V was cut by 1 base and J by 5 bases, with 14 bases left in between. CDR3 DNA: TGTGCCTGGAGTGAGTTGGGGCCAAGAACCGGGGAGCTGTTTTTT. This gives the protein CAWSELGPRTGELFF.

The rearrangement links TRBV20-1 to TRBJ2-3; 13 bases are shared with TRBD2. Losses at the gene ends were 3 bases for V and 6 bases for J; bases not matched to a gene: 12. The germline CDR1 and CDR2 sequences are DFQATT and SNEGSKA (reference sequence). The CDR3 consists of 17 residues. CDR3 nucleotide sequence: TGCAGTGCTAGTCCTTGGACTAGCGGGAGTAGTAGGGATACGCAGTATTTT. Amino acid sequence: CSASPWTSGSSRDTQYF.

The CDR3 DNA sequence: TGCGCCAGCAGCCCCCGACAGGGCGTCACTGAAGCTTTCTTT. Its translation: CASSPRQGVTEAFF. The chain joins TRBV5-1 to TRBJ1-1, with TRBD1 matching over 7 bases. The J segment lost 4 bases and the V segment lost 4 bases, leaving 7 bases of the junction unmatched. CDR1 SGHRS and CDR2 YFSETQ come from the germline V gene. This CDR3 spans 14 amino acids. The whole variable domain, filled in from reference TRBV5-1 and TRBJ1-1, reads KAGVTQTPRYLIKTRGQQVTLSCSPISGHRSVSWYQQTPGQGLQFLFEYFSETQRNKGNFPGRFSGRQFSNSRSEMNVSTLELGDSALYLCASSPRQGVTEAFFGQGTRLTVV.

The rearrangement uses TRBV2 and TRBJ2-7, with 11 positions matching TRBD2. With 6 bases clipped from V and 1 base from J, the junction kept 5 bases outside the gene matches. The CDR3 contains 15 residues. Germline values: CDR1 SNHLY, CDR2 FYNNEI. CDR3 loop: CASSPRLAGSYEQYV. The CDR3 DNA is TGTGCCAGCAGCCCGAGACTAGCGGGGTCCTACGAGCAGTACGTC.

V and J are TRBV7-2 and TRBJ1-1, with 9 bases identical to TRBD1. Trimming cost V 3 bases and J 11 bases; bases outside gene matches: 7. Germline V gene data show CDR1 as SGHTA and CDR2 as FQGNSA. The CDR3 totals 13 residues. CDR3 in DNA: TGTGCCAGCAGCTTCAAAGGACAGGGGAAGGCTTTCTTT. It is translated as CASSFKGQGKAFF.

V and J are TRBV18 and TRBJ2-1; D gene unclear. This CDR3 contains 17 residues. V lost 0 bases, J lost 5 bases, and 17 bases lay in between. From germline, CDR1 is KGHSH and CDR2 LQKENI. The CDR3 reads CASSPPKAENKHNEQFF. Written as DNA, the CDR3 is TGTGCCAGCTCACCACCGAAGGCCGAAAACAAGCACAATGAGCAGTTCTTC.

The V and J genes are TRBV6-6 and TRBJ2-3, with D maybe TRBD2 (7 bases). CDR1 MNHNY and CDR2 SVGAGI come from the germline V gene (reference sequence). The CDR3 totals 15 residues. The V gene lost 0 bases and the J gene lost 4 bases, with 11 bases spanning the gap. CDR3 sequence (DNA): TGTGCCAGCAGTTACTCGGGGGGGCAGGCAGATACGCAGTATTTT. The encoded protein is CASSYSGGQADTQYF.

This chain uses TRBV29-1 with TRBJ1-1, with 7 bases lining up with TRBD1. V was pared by 3 bases and J by 5 bases, with 3 bases of the junction left unmatched. The CDR3 spans 12 residues. Germline V gene lookup returns CDR1 SQVTM and CDR2 ANQGSEA. CDR3 sequence reads: CSVDRGGTEAFF. Written as DNA, the CDR3 is TGCAGCGTTGACAGGGGGGGGACTGAAGCTTTCTTT.

This clone is a singleton in its sample. The chain is built from TRBV27 and TRBJ2-1, with 10 bases fitting TRBD2. The CDR3 loop spans 16 amino acids. The germline V gene has CDR1 MNHEY and CDR2 SMNVEV (reference sequence). V lost 2 bases, J lost 4 bases, and 5 bases stayed unmatched. CDR3 sequence: CASSLRGTSDYNEQFF. DNA of the CDR3: TGTGCCAGCAGTTTAAGGGGGACTAGCGATTACAATGAGCAGTTCTTC.

This chain links TRBV27 with TRBJ1-2; D is perhaps TRBD1 (5 bases). The CDR3 totals 15 residues. The germline gives CDR1 MNHEY, CDR2 SMNVEV (reference sequence). V was shortened by 5 bases and J by 2 bases, with 15 bases between the two germline ends. CDR3 sequence reads: CASSASGTSNYGYTF. As DNA, the CDR3 is TGTGCCAGCAGTGCCTCCGGGACGTCGAACTATGGCTACACCTTC.